These T cell receptor beta chains were read from a single sample in a study of T cell responses to AZD1222 COVID-19 vaccine. TCRdb's copy holds only in-frame clones and misses some; the assay was immunoSEQ multiplex PCR. The repertoire holds approximately 140,000 clones, with about 81% as singletons. This specimen consisted of peripheral blood, obtained on day 0 of MenACWY control vaccination. Receptor source: an adult in good health. Each CDR3 is given without its conserved first and last residue.

j_call v_call cdr3_aa
TRBJ1-4 TRBV15 ATSRDSWKGTPVEKLF
TRBJ2-5 TRBV7-7 ASSLGLLAGKETQY
TRBJ1-2 TRBV9 ASSVEGRGYT
TRBJ1-1 TRBV27 ASSPLKGARVGGTEAF
TRBJ1-6 TRBV7-2 ASSLGGGRFNSPLH
TRBJ2-7 TRBV11-2 ASQRTDTYEQY
TRBJ2-7 TRBV7-9 ASSWDYEQY
TRBJ1-1 TRBV3-1/TRBV3-2 ASSLHQRNTEAF
TRBJ2-1 TRBV20-1 SALTGNEQF
TRBJ2-7 TRBV6-6 ASSTTGFREQY
TRBJ1-5 TRBV15 ATSRDVNQPQH
TRBJ2-1 TRBV4-1 ASSRSSGSYNEQF
TRBJ1-2 TRBV30 AWSGIRGQGGYGYT
TRBJ2-7 TRBV4-2 ASSQGRQYEQY
TRBJ2-5 TRBV13 ASSLGGNGETQY
TRBJ1-3 TRBV6-2/TRBV6-3 ASSYRTGNYFSGNTIY
TRBJ1-2 TRBV10-3 AIRDRQQYGYT
TRBJ2-2 TRBV7-4 ASSLGRGAGGPGELF
TRBJ1-5 TRBV19 ASSIFQGIAQPQH
TRBJ1-2 TRBV6-5 ASSRGVNYGYT
TRBJ1-1 TRBV10-3 AIRDNTEAF
TRBJ1-5 TRBV30 AWSAGGNQPQH
TRBJ1-5 TRBV15 ATSKTGSQPQH
TRBJ2-7 TRBV5-4 ASSSRTGPWEQY
TRBJ2-1 TRBV24-1 ATSDLPTGKAYNEQF
TRBJ2-1 TRBV13 ASSSPFLTSNEQF
TRBJ2-3 TRBV28 ASSFQAGRTDTQY
TRBJ1-3 TRBV18 ASSPDSDTIY
TRBJ2-7 TRBV7-9 ASSLMGRGNEQY
TRBJ1-1 TRBV5-6 ASSLSGVAF
TRBJ2-2 TRBV18 ASSLWKGTNTGELF
TRBJ1-3 TRBV15 ATSMGFGNTIY
TRBJ2-1 TRBV4-1 ASSHPDGDNEQF
TRBJ2-2 TRBV19 ATVDRGNTGELF
TRBJ2-2 TRBV7-9 ASSLAGGSNTGELF
TRBJ1-1 TRBV18 ASSPVQGEAF
TRBJ1-3 TRBV14 ASSHTGRFTGNTIY
TRBJ2-7 TRBV6-5 ASSYGRGGPLEQY
TRBJ1-4 TRBV10-3 AIKGGDEKLF
TRBJ2-7 TRBV15 ATSRDISPGYSYEQY